A single sample is the source of the 32 T cell receptor beta chains below, sequenced in a study of cytomegalovirus exposure and HLA in healthy donors. In the PCR, 60 Vbeta and 13 Jbeta primers were used. Measured with immunoSEQ multiplex PCR; TCRdb has only the in-frame clones, and not every one. The repertoire table contains 130,000 or so clones. The source material was PBMCs. The receptors originated from a woman in her forties in good health and CMV-seropositive.

The V gene is TRBV9, the J gene TRBJ2-3; D gene ambiguous. Trimming cost V 0 bases and J 0 bases, with 11 bases left between them. The length of the CDR3 is 16 residues. CDR1 is SGDLS and CDR2 is YYNGEE in the germline V gene. The CDR3 bases are TGTGCCAGCAGCGTAGTAGGAGACTCTAGCACAGATACGCAGTATTTT. Translated, it gives CASSVVGDSSTDTQYF. Together with reference TRBV9 and TRBJ2-3, the CDR3 gives the full variable domain: DSGVTQTPKHLITATGQRVTLRCSPRSGDLSVYWYQQSLDQGLQFLIQYYNGEERAKGNILERFSAQQFPDLHSELNLSSLELGDSALYFCASSVVGDSSTDTQYFGPGTRLTVL.

CDR3 in amino acids: CASSGVGLAGTYEQYF. Here the CDR3 DNA reads TGCGCCAGCAGTGGAGTCGGGCTAGCGGGTACCTACGAGCAGTACTTC. The V gene is TRBV10-2, the J gene TRBJ2-7, with TRBD2 matching over 8 bases. The CDR3 is 16 amino acids. The germline gives CDR1 WSHSY, CDR2 SAAADI. J lost 2 bases, V lost 4 bases, and 10 bases had no gene match.

The genes are TRBV18 and TRBJ2-2; 8 nucleotides align to TRBD1. The CDR3 runs 13 residues. The V gene's germline CDR1 is KGHSH and CDR2 LQKENI. Trimming at V came to 6 bases and at J to 5 bases, leaving 2 bases not matched to a gene. The CDR3 sequence is CASSRTGTGELFF. The CDR3 DNA is TGTGCCAGCTCCCGGACAGGGACCGGGGAGCTGTTTTTT.

The chain is built from TRBV30 and TRBJ2-3; the match to TRBD1 covers 7 bases. The ends lost 0 bases at V and 10 bases at J; junction bases unmatched: 10. This CDR3 has 14 amino acids. The germline CDR1 and CDR2 sequences are GTSNPN and SVGIG (reference sequence). CDR3 residues: CAWSVGGNSDPQYF. The CDR3 coding sequence is TGTGCCTGGAGTGTAGGGGGCAACTCGGATCCGCAGTATTTT.

The chain links TRBV18 to TRBJ2-1, with 12 bases lining up with TRBD2. The CDR3 length is 15 residues. Germline-derived CDR1 and CDR2 are KGHSH and LQKENI. Germline trimming cut 4 bases from V and 3 bases from J; bases unmatched to any gene: 1. CDR3 protein: CASSQGLAGYNEQFF. The CDR3 region has the DNA TGTGCCAGCTCACAGGGACTAGCGGGCTACAATGAGCAGTTCTTC.

As regards this clone: This CDR3 is missing its conserved last phenylalanine or tryptophan, likely due to a read error. The rearrangement links TRBV5-6 to TRBJ2-7; TRBD2 aligns across 16 bases. The ends lost 2 bases at V and 9 bases at J; junction bases unmatched: 5. Looked up from germline, CDR1 is SGHDT and CDR2 is YYEEEE. CDR3 length: 15 amino acids. The CDR3 nucleotides are TGTGCCAGCAGCTTCGGGACTAGCGGGAGGGCCGGGCAGTACCTC. Amino acids: CASSFGTSGRAGQYL.

The chain combines TRBV2 with TRBJ1-2, with a weak D call TRBD1 (5 bases). This CDR3 has 13 amino acids. The ends were cut back, 3 bases at V and 8 bases at J, with 13 bases in the middle. Germline assignment: CDR1 SNHLY and CDR2 FYNNEI. This CDR3 reads CASSDLGVRGYTF. The CDR3 coding sequence is TGTGCCAGCAGTGATTTAGGGGTCCGGGGCTACACCTTC.

The chain combines TRBV15 with TRBJ1-1, with TRBD1 matching 10 bases. Germline trimming cut 0 bases from V and 1 base from J; bases unmatched to any gene: 2. Germline V gives CDR1 LNHNV, CDR2 YYDKDF (reference sequence). This CDR3 region has 16 residues. The CDR3 spells CATSRDGTGANTEAFF. The CDR3 DNA reads TGTGCCACCAGCAGAGATGGGACAGGGGCGAACACTGAAGCTTTCTTT.

The chain carries TRBV6-5 and TRBJ1-5, with a possible D match to TRBD1 (5 bases). This CDR3 region has 14 residues. The V gene lost 7 bases and the J gene lost 8 bases, with 18 bases spanning the gap. Germline V gene data show CDR1 as MNHEY and CDR2 as SVGAGI. Here the CDR3 DNA reads TGTGCCAGCACCACGGGGGGTTGGGGAGAGCCCCAGCATTTT. Translated, it gives CASTTGGWGEPQHF.

V usage is TRBV28 and J usage is TRBJ2-7; tentative D call: TRBD2 (6 bases). Trimming removed 4 bases from V and 5 bases from J, with 12 bases in between. CDR3 size: 13 residues. The germline CDR1 and CDR2 sequences are MDHEN and SYDVKM. The CDR3 DNA reads TGTGCCAGCAGTTCCCTGTGGGGGGACGAGCAGTACTTC. It translates to CASSSLWGDEQYF.

The chain links TRBV6-6 to TRBJ2-7; 10 positions match TRBD1. Germline assignment: CDR1 MNHNY and CDR2 SVGAGI (reference sequence). Germline trimming cut 5 bases from V and 4 bases from J; bases unmatched to any gene: 5. This CDR3 is 14 amino acids long. CDR3: CASSKDRGAYEQYF. The DNA of the CDR3 is TGTGCCAGCAGTAAGGACAGGGGGGCGTACGAGCAGTACTTC.

The V call is TRBV5-1, the J call TRBJ2-5; a weak D match, TRBD2 (6 bases). This CDR3 is 15 amino acids long. V was cut by 1 base and J by 4 bases, with 14 bases left in between. Germline lookup yields CDR1 SGHRS and CDR2 YFSETQ. CDR3 nucleotides: TGCGCCAGCAGCTTGTGGGGAGGTAGCGGAGAGACCCAGTACTTC. Translation gives CASSLWGGSGETQYF.

V is TRBV7-9 and J is TRBJ2-3; TRBD2 might be the D (6 bases). The V gene lost 5 bases and the J gene lost 4 bases, with 13 bases spanning the gap. Per the germline V gene, CDR1 is SEHNR and CDR2 is FQNEAQ (reference sequence). CDR3 size: 14 residues. In nucleotides, the CDR3 is TGTGCCAGCAGCCCGGGGGTGGACGCAGATACGCAGTATTTT. As protein: CASSPGVDADTQYF. Using reference TRBV7-9 and TRBJ2-3 for the parts outside the CDR3, the full variable domain is DTGVSQNPRHKITKRGQNVTFRCDPISEHNRLYWYRQTLGQGPEFLTYFQNEAQLEKSRLLSDRFSAERPKGSFSTLEIQRTEQGDSAMYLCASSPGVDADTQYFGPGTRLTVL.

The rearrangement links TRBV30 to TRBJ1-1; 7 bases align to TRBD1. The germline gives CDR1 GTSNPN, CDR2 SVGIG (reference sequence). Trimming cost V 4 bases and J 2 bases; bases outside gene matches: 4. The CDR3 is 13 residues long. This CDR3 is CAWNAGGNTEAFF. For the CDR3, the DNA is TGTGCCTGGAACGCAGGGGGTAACACTGAAGCTTTCTTT.

The chain recombines TRBV7-9 with TRBJ1-4, with D perhaps TRBD1 (6 bases). Trimming stripped 5 bases from V and 3 bases from J, with 13 bases between. The CDR3 runs 15 residues. Germline CDR1 reads SEHNR; CDR2 reads FQNEAQ (reference sequence). CDR3 DNA: TGTGCCAGCAGCCTACCACAGGGATCTAATGAAAAACTGTTTTTT. Protein: CASSLPQGSNEKLFF.

The chain uses TRBV28 and TRBJ1-1; 10 positions match TRBD1. V lost 3 bases to trimming and J lost 2 bases; unmatched junction nucleotides: 9. This CDR3 region has 17 residues. The germline CDR1 and CDR2 sequences are MDHEN and SYDVKM. CDR3 in DNA: TGTGCCAGCAGTTTTAGGGACAGGGGAAATTTAAACACTGAAGCTTTCTTT. Residues: CASSFRDRGNLNTEAFF.

The chain couples TRBV4-1 to TRBJ1-2, with D possibly being TRBD1 (6 bases). Between the trimmed V and J ends, which lost 3 bases and 4 bases, there was a span of 18 bases. In germline, CDR1 is MGHRA, CDR2 YSYEKL. The CDR3 spans 16 residues. The CDR3 sequence is CASSQHTGNPLYGYTF. CDR3 nucleotide sequence: TGCGCCAGCAGCCAGCATACAGGGAATCCCCTCTATGGCTACACCTTC.

This chain joins TRBV19 and TRBJ2-1; 7 nucleotides agree with TRBD2. CDR3 length: 16 residues. After removal of 4 bases from V and 1 base from J, the junction contained 7 bases not matched to a gene. CDR1 and CDR2 (germline): LNHDA, SQIVND (reference sequence). The CDR3 here is CASSSRLADSYNEQFF. CDR3 bases: TGTGCCAGTAGTAGCAGACTAGCCGATTCCTACAATGAGCAGTTCTTC. Together with reference TRBV19 and TRBJ2-1, the CDR3 gives the full variable domain: DGGITQSPKYLFRKEGQNVTLSCEQNLNHDAMYWYRQDPGQGLRLIYYSQIVNDFQKGDIAEGYSVSREKKESFPLTVTSAQKNPTAFYLCASSSRLADSYNEQFFGPGTRLTVL.

This sequence joins TRBV11-2 and TRBJ1-5; 7 positions match TRBD1. After removal of 8 bases from V and 9 bases from J, the junction contained 7 bases not matched to a gene. This CDR3 has 12 amino acids. Germline CDR1 SGHAT, CDR2 FQNNGV. The CDR3 protein is CASGGGAGPQHF. CDR3 in DNA: TGTGCCAGCGGAGGGGGCGCCGGGCCCCAGCATTTT. Looking up the rest from reference TRBV11-2 and TRBJ1-5 gives the full variable domain: EAGVAQSPRYKIIEKRQSVAFWCNPISGHATLYWYQQILGQGPKLLIQFQNNGVVDDSQLPKDRFSAERLKGVDSTLKIQPAKLEDSAVYLCASGGGAGPQHFGDGTRLSIL.

The chain is built from TRBV18 and TRBJ2-2, with 12 nucleotides matching TRBD2. The junction had 5 bases not matched to a gene; V was cut back by 3 bases and J by 6 bases. CDR3 length equals 16 residues. The germline gives CDR1 KGHSH, CDR2 LQKENI. The CDR3 loop reads CASSPSSGRAAGELFF. CDR3 bases: TGTGCCAGCTCACCCTCTAGCGGGAGGGCCGCCGGGGAGCTGTTTTTT.

The chain recombines TRBV7-2 with TRBJ2-7; D not resolved. Germline-derived CDR1 and CDR2 are SGHTA and FQGNSA. Trimming stripped 2 bases from V and 0 bases from J, with 8 bases between. The CDR3 has 14 amino acids. The CDR3 sequence: CASSLKIHSYEQYF. The CDR3 coding sequence is TGTGCCAGCAGCTTAAAAATCCACTCCTACGAGCAGTACTTC.

The rearrangement uses TRBV27 and TRBJ2-5; D possibly corresponds to TRBD2 (6 bases). The CDR3 covers 16 residues. Trimming removed 7 bases from V and 5 bases from J, with 23 bases in between. Germline loops: CDR1 MNHEY, CDR2 SMNVEV (reference sequence). The CDR3 DNA is TGTGCCAGCACACCCACTTTTCGGGGCGGAGGGGAGACCCAGTACTTC. Translation: CASTPTFRGGGETQYF.

The chain has TRBV7-2 and TRBJ2-1; 8 nucleotides align to TRBD2. The CDR3 extends over 17 amino acids. Germline V gives CDR1 SGHTA, CDR2 FQGNSA. V was clipped by 1 base and J by 0 bases; unmatched bases: 5. The CDR3, as DNA: TGTGCCAGCAGCTTAGGGGCGGGGGGCGCCTCCTACAATGAGCAGTTCTTC. Protein product: CASSLGAGGASYNEQFF. The full variable domain, completed using reference TRBV7-2 and TRBJ2-1, is GAGVSQSPSNKVTEKGKDVELRCDPISGHTALYWYRQSLGQGLEFLIYFQGNSAPDKSGLPSDRFSAERTGGSVSTLTIQRTQQEDSAVYLCASSLGAGGASYNEQFFGPGTRLTVL.

This chain links TRBV9 with TRBJ2-7; unclear D gene. The CDR3 has 15 residues. In germline, CDR1 is SGDLS, CDR2 YYNGEE. Trimming cost V 1 base and J 2 bases, with 13 bases left between them. CDR3 amino acids: CASSVNSGSPYEQYF. The CDR3 DNA reads as TGTGCCAGCAGCGTAAACTCCGGTTCCCCCTACGAGCAGTACTTC.

This rearrangement joins TRBV12-2 to TRBJ2-2; the table's D call of TRBD2 was not tested on the DNA. TRBV12-2 is a known pseudogene. There are 16 residues in the CDR3. CDR3 in DNA: TGTGCAAGTCGCTCTATAGCGGGAGGTGACACCGGGGAGCTGTTTTTT. Translated: CASRSIAGGDTGELFF.

The genes are TRBV6-5 and TRBJ1-1; TRBD1 agrees at 10 bases. CDR1 and CDR2 (germline): MNHEY, SVGAGI. After removal of 4 bases from V and 5 bases from J, the junction contained 7 bases not matched to a gene. This CDR3 is built from 15 residues. CDR3 DNA: TGTGCCAGCAGTTTCGCCGGGACAGGGGCAACTGAAGCTTTCTTT. This encodes CASSFAGTGATEAFF.

The chain links TRBV29-1 to TRBJ2-7; 7 bases align to TRBD2. Germline V gene sequence: CDR1 SQVTM, CDR2 ANQGSEA. This CDR3 region has 12 residues. J lost 5 bases, V lost 4 bases, and 5 bases had no gene match. This CDR3 is CSVVFGGDEQYF. The CDR3 nucleotides are TGCAGCGTTGTTTTTGGGGGGGACGAGCAGTACTTC.

The chain joins TRBV28 to TRBJ1-5, with 10 bases lining up with TRBD1. The V and J ends lost 4 bases and 7 bases, in that order; junction bases with no gene match: 10. The length of the CDR3 is 16 residues. Germline V gene sequence: CDR1 MDHEN, CDR2 SYDVKM. The CDR3: CASSSRGTGDSQPQHF. The CDR3 DNA reads TGTGCCAGCAGTTCCAGGGGGACAGGGGACTCCCAGCCCCAGCATTTT. The full variable domain, in which reference TRBV28 and TRBJ1-5 provide the parts outside the CDR3, is DVKVTQSSRYLVKRTGEKVFLECVQDMDHENMFWYRQDPGLGLRLIYFSYDVKMKEKGDIPEGYSVSREKKERFSLILESASTNQTSMYLCASSSRGTGDSQPQHFGDGTRLSIL.

The chain combines TRBV13 with TRBJ2-7, with D tentatively TRBD2 (6 bases). The germline gives CDR1 PRHDT, CDR2 FYEKMQ (reference sequence). The V end was cut by 1 base, the J end by 3 bases, with 10 bases between. The CDR3 runs 14 residues. CDR3 in DNA: TGTGCCAGCAGCTTAGCGGGAGTCAGCTACGAGCAGTACTTC. The encoded protein is CASSLAGVSYEQYF.

The chain combines TRBV6-5 with TRBJ2-1; TRBD2 matches 8 bases. Unmatched junction bases numbered 4, after V lost 6 bases and J lost 0 bases. This CDR3 region has 15 residues. From germline, CDR1 is MNHEY and CDR2 SVGAGI. CDR3 in DNA: TGTGCCAGCAGCCTAGCGGGCCTCTCCTACAATGAGCAGTTCTTC. As protein: CASSLAGLSYNEQFF.

The chain links TRBV4-3 to TRBJ2-4; tentatively, D is TRBD2 (6 bases). Trimming left V 0 bases short and J 1 base short, with 13 bases between. The CDR3 is made up of 17 amino acids. Looked up from germline, CDR1 is LGHNA and CDR2 is YSLEER. The CDR3: CASSQDQGLGAKNIQYF. The DNA of the CDR3 is TGCGCCAGCAGCCAAGACCAGGGACTGGGGGCCAAAAACATTCAGTACTTC.

This chain links TRBV12-5 with TRBJ2-1, with D uncertain. The CDR3 covers 17 residues. Germline V CDR1 and CDR2: LGHNT, FRNRAP. The V end lost 1 base, the J end lost 0 bases, and 13 bases lay between the germline ends. The CDR3 DNA is TGTGCTAGTGGTTTGGGTTCCCCAGCGAACTCCTACAATGAGCAGTTCTTC. Its translation: CASGLGSPANSYNEQFF.